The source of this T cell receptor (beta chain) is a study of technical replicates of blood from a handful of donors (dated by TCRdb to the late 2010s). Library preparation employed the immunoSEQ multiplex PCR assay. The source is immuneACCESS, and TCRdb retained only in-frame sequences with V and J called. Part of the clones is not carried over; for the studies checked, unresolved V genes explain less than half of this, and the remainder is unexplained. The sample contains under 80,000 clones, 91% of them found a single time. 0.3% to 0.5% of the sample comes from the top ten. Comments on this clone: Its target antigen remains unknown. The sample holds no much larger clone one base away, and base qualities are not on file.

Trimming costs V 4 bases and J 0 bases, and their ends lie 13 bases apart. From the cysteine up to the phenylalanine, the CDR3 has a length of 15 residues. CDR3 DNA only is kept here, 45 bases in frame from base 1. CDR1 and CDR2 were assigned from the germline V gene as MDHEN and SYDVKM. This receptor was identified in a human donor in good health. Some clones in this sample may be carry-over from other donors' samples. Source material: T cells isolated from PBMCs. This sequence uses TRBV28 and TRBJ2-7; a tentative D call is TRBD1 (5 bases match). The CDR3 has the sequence CASSSGHWSSYEQYF. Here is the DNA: TGTGCCAGCAGTTCCGGACACTGGAGCTCCTACGAGCAGTACTTC.